Listed here are 31 T cell receptor beta chains from one sample, sequenced in a study of beta chain features in type 1 diabetes. Expressed TCRB transcripts got sequenced, as all isolated RNA was reverse transcribed. TCRdb's copy holds only in-frame clones and misses some; the assay was immunoSEQ multiplex PCR. The data contain 430,000 or so clones, 9.5% to 12% of them singletons. The sample taken for sequencing was naive CD4+ T cells from blood. The receptors derive from a woman aged 18-29 years in good health.

V usage is TRBV2 and J usage is TRBJ2-2, with D perhaps TRBD1 (5 bases). Per the germline V gene, CDR1 is SNHLY and CDR2 is FYNNEI. Trimming took off 5 bases at V and 14 bases at J, with 21 bases between the two ends. CDR3 length: 14 residues. The CDR3 bases are TGTGCCAGCAGTCAGAGACACACAGTTCAGGGACTGTTTTTT. This codes for CASSQRHTVQGLFF.

This clone was recorded a few times. Written as DNA, the CDR3 is TGTGCCAGCAGCACGATCAACGGGGAGCTGTTTTTT. Encoded protein: CASSTINGELFF. The chain combines TRBV7-8 with TRBJ2-2; no clear D gene. The germline V gene has CDR1 SGHVS and CDR2 FQNEAQ. V was cut by 5 bases and J by 7 bases, with 8 bases left in between. This CDR3 spans 12 amino acids.

This clone was picked up a small number of times. This chain connects TRBV7-2 to TRBJ1-2; D is perhaps TRBD1 (5 bases). The CDR3 is 16 amino acids. V lost 5 bases and J lost 7, with 23 bases in between. Germline values: CDR1 SGHTA, CDR2 FQGNSA. CDR3 loop: CASSPPGGGERAGYTF. The DNA of the CDR3 is TGTGCCAGCAGCCCACCCGGCGGGGGGGAACGAGCTGGCTACACCTTC.

This chain connects TRBV2 to TRBJ2-5; D gene uncertain. The DNA matches TRBJ2-7 better at its end, which makes the J call doubtful. Germline lookup yields CDR1 SNHLY and CDR2 FYNNEI. The CDR3 runs 12 residues. The CDR3, as DNA: TGTGCCAGCAGTGCTGAGTTCCACGAGCAGTACTTC. This codes for CASSAEFHEQYF.

This clone was counted only a few times. The chain recombines TRBV5-1 with TRBJ1-2; perhaps TRBD1 as D (6 bases). The V gene lost 4 bases and the J gene lost 6 bases, with 13 bases spanning the gap. Looked up from germline, CDR1 is SGHRS and CDR2 is YFSETQ. This CDR3 spans 13 amino acids. The CDR3 region has the DNA TGCGCCAGCAGCAGCGGACAGAACCATGGCTACACCTTC. Protein: CASSSGQNHGYTF.

The V call is TRBV7-6, the J call TRBJ2-3; 7 nucleotides align to TRBD2. The germline V gene has CDR1 SGHVS and CDR2 FNYEAQ. CDR3 length: 14 amino acids. V shed 5 bases, J shed 4 bases, and the junction held 6 bases outside the gene matches. The CDR3 sequence: CASSAPGGSDTQYF. DNA for the CDR3: TGTGCCAGCAGCGCCCCGGGAGGTTCAGATACGCAGTATTTT.

V and J are TRBV7-9 and TRBJ2-1, with D uncertain. Trimming pared 7 bases from V and 4 bases from J, leaving 14 bases between. CDR1 and CDR2 from the germline V gene are SEHNR and FQNEAQ (reference sequence). The length of the CDR3 is 14 residues. The CDR3 coding sequence is TGTGCCAGCACAGTGATGCGGTTTTACAATGAGCAGTTCTTC. Amino acid sequence: CASTVMRFYNEQFF. Variable domain in full (rest from reference TRBV7-9 and TRBJ2-1): DTGVSQNPRHKITKRGQNVTFRCDPISEHNRLYWYRQTLGQGPEFLTYFQNEAQLEKSRLLSDRFSAERPKGSFSTLEIQRTEQGDSAMYLCASTVMRFYNEQFFGPGTRLTVL.

In this sample, this clone turned up a few times. In nucleotides, the CDR3 is TGCGCCAGCAGCCACAGGGTCTCTGGGGCCAACGTCCTGACTTTC. Amino acid sequence: CASSHRVSGANVLTF. V is TRBV4-1 and J is TRBJ2-6, with a weak D call TRBD1 (5 bases). The germline gives CDR1 MGHRA, CDR2 YSYEKL. The CDR3 consists of 15 residues. V was clipped by 3 bases and J by 0 bases, with 6 bases between them.

This clone was found a few times. The V gene is TRBV27, the J gene TRBJ2-7; 7 bases agree with TRBD1. Germline lookup yields CDR1 MNHEY and CDR2 SMNVEV (reference sequence). The junction had 9 bases not matched to a gene; V was cut back by 0 bases and J by 7 bases. The CDR3 is 15 amino acids. This CDR3 reads CASSLSTGATGEQYF. The CDR3 DNA is TGTGCCAGCAGTTTATCCACAGGGGCTACCGGGGAGCAGTACTTC.

A remark on this clone: Additional DNA sequences in this sample encode the identical CDR3. This chain joins TRBV9 and TRBJ2-7; tentatively, D is TRBD1 or TRBD2 (5 bases each). CDR1 is SGDLS and CDR2 is YYNGEE in the germline V gene. The length of the CDR3 is 15 residues. V dropped 0 bases and J dropped 0 bases, with 10 bases sitting between them. CDR3 amino acids: CASSVAPGSSYEQYF. CDR3 nucleotide sequence: TGTGCCAGCAGCGTAGCTCCAGGGAGCTCCTACGAGCAGTACTTC.

The V and J genes are TRBV21-1 and TRBJ2-7. TRBV21-1 is a recognized pseudogene. There are 11 residues in the CDR3. The CDR3: CASRKSYEQYV. The DNA for the CDR3 is TGTGCCAGCAGGAAGAGCTACGAGCAGTACGTC.

The chain uses TRBV18 and TRBJ1-2, with 9 bases matching TRBD1. The CDR3 is 15 residues long. Germline V lookup: CDR1 KGHSH, CDR2 LQKENI. The ends lost 0 bases at V and 4 bases at J; junction bases unmatched: 3. The CDR3, as DNA: TGTGCCAGCTCACCACCTGGACAGGGGAGCTATGGCTACACCTTC. Its protein is CASSPPGQGSYGYTF.

The chain employs TRBV5-6 and TRBJ2-7, with D possibly being TRBD1 or TRBD2 (5 bases each). Germline V gene lookup returns CDR1 SGHDT and CDR2 YYEEEE. This CDR3 spans 15 amino acids. Trimming shortened V by 3 bases and J by 7 bases, and 20 bases separated the two germline ends. Here the CDR3 DNA reads TGTGCCAGCAGCTCCGGCGAGCTTTCGGGGCGGGAGCAGTACTTC. As protein: CASSSGELSGREQYF.

There are a few counts of this clone. This chain uses TRBV9 with TRBJ1-5, with 8 bases fitting TRBD1. There are 14 residues in the CDR3. V shed 4 bases, J shed 4 bases, and the junction held 4 bases outside the gene matches. Germline lookup yields CDR1 SGDLS and CDR2 YYNGEE. CDR3 nucleotides: TGTGCCAGCAGCCTCGGACAGGGAAATCAGCCCCAGCATTTT. It encodes CASSLGQGNQPQHF.

This rearrangement joins TRBV30 to TRBJ2-3; D possibly matches TRBD1 or TRBD2 (5 bases each). V shed 3 bases and J shed 10 bases, with 11 bases lying between them. The CDR3 spans 11 residues. Germline lookup yields CDR1 GTSNPN and CDR2 SVGIG (reference sequence). DNA of the CDR3: TGTGCCTGGAGGTCGTTGGGACCGCAGTATTTT. Amino acid sequence: CAWRSLGPQYF.

This clone appeared a few times. The chain uses TRBV7-9 and TRBJ1-2, with D possibly being TRBD1 (6 bases). The CDR3 extends over 14 amino acids. Trimming cost V 5 bases and J 6 bases, with 16 bases left between them. Germline assignment: CDR1 SEHNR and CDR2 FQNEAQ (reference sequence). CDR3 sequence: CASSPDRLSNGYTF. DNA of the CDR3: TGTGCCAGCAGCCCCGACAGGCTCTCGAATGGCTACACCTTC.

This clone was counted a few times. The chain carries TRBV7-9 and TRBJ2-5, with a tentative D call TRBD1 (7 bases). The CDR3 has 15 amino acids. Germline loops: CDR1 SEHNR, CDR2 FQNEAQ (reference sequence). The V and J ends lost 0 bases and 5 bases respectively, with 13 bases between them. The CDR3: CASSLAWQGGETQYF. CDR3 nucleotide sequence: TGTGCCAGCAGCTTAGCATGGCAGGGGGGCGAGACCCAGTACTTC.

The chain recombines TRBV28 with TRBJ1-4; D unclear. The CDR3 is 15 residues long. Germline lookup yields CDR1 MDHEN and CDR2 SYDVKM. V lost 4 bases to trimming and J lost 10 bases, with 19 bases between them. CDR3 DNA sequence: TGTGCCAGCAGTTCCCAACCGGTAGTTCCCGTAAAACTGTTTTTT. It specifies CASSSQPVVPVKLFF.

This clone occurred a few times. V and J are TRBV28 and TRBJ1-1; D is possibly TRBD1 (6 bases). The CDR3 totals 16 residues. From germline, CDR1 is MDHEN and CDR2 SYDVKM. The V end lost 3 bases, the J end lost 6 bases, and 20 bases lay between the germline ends. The CDR3 nucleotides read TGTGCCAGCAGTTTTCGGACAGCGATAACCTACCCTGAAGCTTTCTTT. It yields the protein CASSFRTAITYPEAFF.

This clone was recorded a few times. Other DNA sequences in the same sample also yield this CDR3. The chain links TRBV2 to TRBJ2-3; 7 nucleotides line up with TRBD2. The V segment lost 4 bases and the J segment 2 bases; nucleotides outside the gene matches: 6. CDR1 and CDR2 (germline): SNHLY, FYNNEI. The CDR3 consists of 15 residues. The CDR3 coding sequence is TGTGCCAGCAGTGTCCAGGGACTATCCACAGATACGCAGTATTTT. Residues: CASSVQGLSTDTQYF. Full variable domain (outside the CDR3, taken from reference TRBV2 and TRBJ2-3): EPEVTQTPSHQVTQMGQEVILRCVPISNHLYFYWYRQILGQKVEFLVSFYNNEISEKSEIFDDQFSVERPDGSNFTLKIRSTKLEDSAMYFCASSVQGLSTDTQYFGPGTRLTVL.

This clone has only a few counts. V is TRBV28 and J is TRBJ1-3, with unresolved D. Trimming took off 7 bases at V and 1 base at J, with 11 bases between the two ends. The CDR3 is 14 residues long. Germline CDR1 is MDHEN and CDR2 is SYDVKM. The CDR3 bases are TGTGCCAGCATCCAAATGGGGTCTGGAAACACCATATATTTT. Its translation is CASIQMGSGNTIYF.

This clone was seen a handful of times. The chain has TRBV30 and TRBJ1-6; D is possibly TRBD1 (6 bases). This CDR3 is built from 13 residues. Germline lookup yields CDR1 GTSNPN and CDR2 SVGIG (reference sequence). V lost 2 bases and J 8 bases, leaving 10 bases between the germline ends. The CDR3 spells CAWSTRGYSPLHF. The CDR3 DNA reads TGTGCCTGGAGTACCAGGGGTTATTCACCCCTCCACTTT.

The V call is TRBV2, the J call TRBJ1-2, with D uncertain. From germline, CDR1 is SNHLY and CDR2 FYNNEI. The V gene lost 0 bases and the J gene lost 7 bases, with 6 bases spanning the gap. The CDR3 runs 12 residues. The CDR3: CASSEAGSGYTF. Written as DNA, the CDR3 is TGTGCCAGCAGTGAAGCCGGAAGTGGCTACACCTTC.

This rearrangement joins TRBV14 to TRBJ2-4; D gene uncertain. The CDR3 length is 16 residues. V was pared by 3 bases and J by 0 bases, with 12 bases between. Germline V gene lookup returns CDR1 SGHDN and CDR2 FVKESK. CDR3 DNA sequence: TGTGCCAGCAGCCAGGGTCAGGAGCTAGCCAAAAACATTCAGTACTTC. The encoded protein is CASSQGQELAKNIQYF.

The chain couples TRBV6-5 to TRBJ2-2; no clear D. V was pared by 7 bases and J by 5 bases, with 14 bases between. CDR3 size: 14 residues. The germline V gene has CDR1 MNHEY and CDR2 SVGAGI. Written as DNA, the CDR3 is TGTGCCAGCAAAGCTGATTCGGAGACCGGGGAGCTGTTTTTT. Its protein product is CASKADSETGELFF.

This clone appeared a few times. The chain carries TRBV4-1 and TRBJ2-4; TRBD1 aligns across 8 bases. J was trimmed by 14 bases and V by 0 bases; bases with no gene match: 15. The CDR3 loop spans 16 amino acids. In germline, CDR1 is MGHRA, CDR2 YSYEKL. This chain's CDR3 is CASSQESARGRRNEYF. The CDR3 DNA follows: TGCGCCAGCAGCCAAGAGTCCGCCAGGGGGCGCAGGAATGAGTACTTC.

V gene TRBV5-1 combines with J gene TRBJ2-5; TRBD2 matches at 7 bases. The germline V gene has CDR1 SGHRS and CDR2 YFSETQ. The junction had 9 bases not matched to a gene; V was cut back by 6 bases and J by 4 bases. The CDR3 has 14 residues. The CDR3 coding sequence is TGCGCCAGCAAGGTCGGGGGGAGCCGAGAGACCCAGTACTTC. Translating gives CASKVGGSRETQYF.

The chain has TRBV18 and TRBJ2-7; D is unresolved. Trimming left V 8 bases short and J 0 bases short, with 17 bases between. CDR3 length: 15 residues. From germline, CDR1 is KGHSH and CDR2 LQKENI. In DNA form, the CDR3 reads TGTGCCAGCCCGACCAGTCCTCCAGGCTCCTACGAGCAGTACTTC. Translating it yields CASPTSPPGSYEQYF.

This chain uses TRBV4-1 with TRBJ2-5, with 11 positions matching TRBD1. V shed 3 bases and J 7 bases; nucleotides not matched to a gene: 7. CDR3 length equals 15 residues. The germline V gene has CDR1 MGHRA and CDR2 YSYEKL. CDR3 protein: CASSHGQGALGTQYF. The CDR3 DNA follows: TGCGCCAGCAGCCACGGACAGGGGGCGTTGGGGACCCAGTACTTC.

The chain carries TRBV25-1 and TRBJ2-3, with TRBD2 as a possible D gene (5 bases). Germline CDR1 reads MGHDK; CDR2 reads SYGVNS. The CDR3 is 15 residues long. The V end lost 3 bases, the J end lost 5 bases, and 15 bases lay between the germline ends. The CDR3 protein is CASSDSREIIDTQYF. The DNA of the CDR3 is TGTGCCAGCAGTGACTCGAGGGAGATTATAGATACGCAGTATTTT.

This clone was seen a handful of times. This chain uses TRBV7-2 with TRBJ2-3; D unresolved. The germline CDR1 and CDR2 sequences are SGHTA and FQGNSA. Trimming pared 2 bases from V and 8 bases from J, leaving 5 bases between. CDR3 size: 11 residues. In DNA form, the CDR3 reads TGTGCCAGCAGCTTACGCGGTACGCAGTATTTT. It yields the protein CASSLRGTQYF.